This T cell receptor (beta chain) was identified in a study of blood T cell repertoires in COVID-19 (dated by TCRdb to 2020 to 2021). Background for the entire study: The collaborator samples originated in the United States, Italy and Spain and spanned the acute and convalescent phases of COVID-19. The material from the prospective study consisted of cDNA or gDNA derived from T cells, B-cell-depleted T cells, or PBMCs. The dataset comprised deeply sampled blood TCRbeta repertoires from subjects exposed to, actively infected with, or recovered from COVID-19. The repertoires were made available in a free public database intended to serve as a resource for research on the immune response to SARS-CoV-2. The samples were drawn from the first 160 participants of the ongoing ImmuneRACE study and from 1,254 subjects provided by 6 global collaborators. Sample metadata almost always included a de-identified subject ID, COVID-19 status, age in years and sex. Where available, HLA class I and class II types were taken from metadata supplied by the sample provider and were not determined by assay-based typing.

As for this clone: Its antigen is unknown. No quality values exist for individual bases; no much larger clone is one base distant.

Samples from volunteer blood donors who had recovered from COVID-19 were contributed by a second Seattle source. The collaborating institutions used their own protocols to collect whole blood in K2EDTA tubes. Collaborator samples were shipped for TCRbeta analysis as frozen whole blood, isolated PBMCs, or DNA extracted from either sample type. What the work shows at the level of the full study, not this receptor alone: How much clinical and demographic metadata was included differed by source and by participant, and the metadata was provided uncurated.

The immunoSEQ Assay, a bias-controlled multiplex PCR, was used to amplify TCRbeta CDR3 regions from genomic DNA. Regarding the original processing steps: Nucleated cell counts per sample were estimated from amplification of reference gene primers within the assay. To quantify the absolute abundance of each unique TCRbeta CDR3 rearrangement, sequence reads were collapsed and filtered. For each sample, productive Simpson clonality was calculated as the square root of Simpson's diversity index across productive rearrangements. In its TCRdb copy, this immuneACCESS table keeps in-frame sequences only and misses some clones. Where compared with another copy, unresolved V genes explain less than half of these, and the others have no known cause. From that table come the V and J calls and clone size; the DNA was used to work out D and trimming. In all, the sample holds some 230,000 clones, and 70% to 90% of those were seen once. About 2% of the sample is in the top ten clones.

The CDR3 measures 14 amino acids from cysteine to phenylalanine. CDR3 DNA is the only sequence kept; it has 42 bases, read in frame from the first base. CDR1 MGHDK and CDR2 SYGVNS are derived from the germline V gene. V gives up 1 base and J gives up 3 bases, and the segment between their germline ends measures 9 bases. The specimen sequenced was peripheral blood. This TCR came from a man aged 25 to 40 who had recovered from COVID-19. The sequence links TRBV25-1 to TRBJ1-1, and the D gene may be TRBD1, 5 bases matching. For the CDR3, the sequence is CASSEFARDTEAFF. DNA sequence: TGTGCCAGCAGTGAATTCGCCAGGGACACTGAAGCTTTCTTT.